This record concerns one T cell receptor (beta chain) sequence. The antigen remains undetermined. This specimen comes from a study of response to subunit inactivated influenza vaccine. TCRdb re-called the RT-PCR reads through MiXCR, storing one row per CDR3 protein. The sample contains about 190,000 distinct CDR3 sequences, roughly an eighth of which appear only once. V dropped 4 bases and J dropped 8; count of bases not matched to a gene: 15. Germline V lookup: CDR1 SGHRS, CDR2 YFSETQ. The CDR3 runs 16 residues. Study results and caveats: Few new T cells, the authors suggested, are recruited by each seasonal influenza vaccination.

Sequencing was performed on CD8+ T cells sorted from PBMCs, taken 5 to 6 days after vaccination. This receptor was identified in a man aged 45-65 years who received an inactivated influenza vaccine. The chain carries TRBV5-1 and TRBJ2-1; TRBD2 matches 7 bases. The CDR3 sequence: CASSQPLALLGDEQFF. CDR3 coding DNA: TGCGCCAGCAGCCAACCACTAGCGCTCTTGGGCGATGAGCAGTTCTTC.